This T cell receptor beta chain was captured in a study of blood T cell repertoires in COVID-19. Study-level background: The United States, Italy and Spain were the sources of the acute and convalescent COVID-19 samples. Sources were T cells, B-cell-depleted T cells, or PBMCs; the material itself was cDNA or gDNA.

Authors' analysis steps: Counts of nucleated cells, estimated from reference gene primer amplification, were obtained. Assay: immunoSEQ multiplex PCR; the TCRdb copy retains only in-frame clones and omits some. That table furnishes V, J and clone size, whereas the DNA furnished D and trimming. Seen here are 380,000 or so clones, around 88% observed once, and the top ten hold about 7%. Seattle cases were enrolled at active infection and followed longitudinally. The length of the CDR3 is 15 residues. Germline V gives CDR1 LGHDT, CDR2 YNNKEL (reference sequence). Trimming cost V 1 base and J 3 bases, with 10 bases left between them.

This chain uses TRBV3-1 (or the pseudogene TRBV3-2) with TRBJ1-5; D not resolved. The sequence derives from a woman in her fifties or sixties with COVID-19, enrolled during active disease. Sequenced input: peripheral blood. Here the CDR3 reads CASSQGNSFNQPQHF. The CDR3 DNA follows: TGTGCCAGCAGCCAAGGCAACAGCTTCAATCAGCCCCAGCATTTT.